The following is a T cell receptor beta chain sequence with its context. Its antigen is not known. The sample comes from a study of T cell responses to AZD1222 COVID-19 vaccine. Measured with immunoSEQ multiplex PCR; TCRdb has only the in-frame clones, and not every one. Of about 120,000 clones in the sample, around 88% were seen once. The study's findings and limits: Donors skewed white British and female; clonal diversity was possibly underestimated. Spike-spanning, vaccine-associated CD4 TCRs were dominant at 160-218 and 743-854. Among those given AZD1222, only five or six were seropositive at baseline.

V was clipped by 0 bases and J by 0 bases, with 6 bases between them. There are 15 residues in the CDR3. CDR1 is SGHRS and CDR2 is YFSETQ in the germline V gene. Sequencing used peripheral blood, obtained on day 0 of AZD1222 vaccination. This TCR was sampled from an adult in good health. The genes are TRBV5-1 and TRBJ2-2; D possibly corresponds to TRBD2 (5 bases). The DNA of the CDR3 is TGCGCCAGCAGCTTGGGGACTTCGAACACCGGGGAGCTGTTTTTT. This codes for CASSLGTSNTGELFF.